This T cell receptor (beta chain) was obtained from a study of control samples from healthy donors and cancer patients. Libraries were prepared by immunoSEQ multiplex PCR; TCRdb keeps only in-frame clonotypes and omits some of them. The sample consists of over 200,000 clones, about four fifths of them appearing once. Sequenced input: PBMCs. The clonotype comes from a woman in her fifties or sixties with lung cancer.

The chain's CDR3 is CASSPSTVGNQPQHF. The CDR3 DNA sequence: TGTGCCAGCAGCCCTTCGACGGTCGGCAATCAGCCCCAGCATTTT. This chain uses TRBV9 with TRBJ1-5; D not certain. Germline V gives CDR1 SGDLS, CDR2 YYNGEE. V gave up 4 bases and J gave up 2 bases, with 13 bases separating them. This CDR3 spans 15 amino acids. Based on the CDR3 plus reference TRBV9 and TRBJ1-5, the full variable domain is DSGVTQTPKHLITATGQRVTLRCSPRSGDLSVYWYQQSLDQGLQFLIQYYNGEERAKGNILERFSAQQFPDLHSELNLSSLELGDSALYFCASSPSTVGNQPQHFGDGTRLSIL.